This TCR beta chain was sequenced in a study of shared clonotypes between healthy human individuals. Profiled with immunoSEQ multiplex PCR; TCRdb holds only in-frame clones, not every one. Here the sample spans over 1.5 million clones, about 98% being singletons. This CDR3 has 15 residues. V was cut by 1 base and J by 4 bases, with 11 bases left in between. The V gene's germline CDR1 is SGHAT and CDR2 FQDESV (reference sequence). This receptor was identified in a man younger than 45 in good health. Sequencing was carried out using naive CD4+ T cells sorted from blood. Stated subset: CD45RA+ positively selected. The rearrangement uses TRBV11-1 and TRBJ2-1; D gene uncertain. The CDR3 bases are TGTGCCAGCAGCTTAGGAAGGGTACGGTACAATGAGCAGTTCTTC. Protein product: CASSLGRVRYNEQFF. The variable domain in full, completed from reference TRBV11-1 and TRBJ2-1, reads EAEVAQSPRYKITEKSQAVAFWCDPISGHATLYWYRQILGQGPELLVQFQDESVVDDSQLPKDRFSAERLKGVDSTLKIQPAELGDSAMYLCASSLGRVRYNEQFFGPGTRLTVL.